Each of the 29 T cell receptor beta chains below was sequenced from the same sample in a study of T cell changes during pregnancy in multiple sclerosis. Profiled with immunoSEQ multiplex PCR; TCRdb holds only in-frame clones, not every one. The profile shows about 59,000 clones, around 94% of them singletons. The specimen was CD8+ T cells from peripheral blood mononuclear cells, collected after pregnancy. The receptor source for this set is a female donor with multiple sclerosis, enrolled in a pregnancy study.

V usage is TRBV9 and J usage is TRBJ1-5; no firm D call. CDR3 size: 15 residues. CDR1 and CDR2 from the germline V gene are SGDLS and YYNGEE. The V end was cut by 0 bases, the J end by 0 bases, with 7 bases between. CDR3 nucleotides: TGTGCCAGCAGCGTAGGTTTCGGTAGCAATCAGCCCCAGCATTTT. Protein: CASSVGFGSNQPQHF.

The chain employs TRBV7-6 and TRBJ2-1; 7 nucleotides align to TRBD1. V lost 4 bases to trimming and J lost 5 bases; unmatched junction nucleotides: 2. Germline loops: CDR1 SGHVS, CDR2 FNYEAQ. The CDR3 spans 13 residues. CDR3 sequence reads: CASSSGTDNEQFF. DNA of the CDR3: TGTGCCAGCAGCTCCGGGACAGACAATGAGCAGTTCTTC. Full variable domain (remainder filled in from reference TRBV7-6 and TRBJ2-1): GAGVSQSPRYKVTKRGQDVALRCDPISGHVSLYWYRQALGQGPEFLTYFNYEAQQDKSGLPNDRFSAERPEGSISTLTIQRTEQRDSAMYRCASSSGTDNEQFFGPGTRLTVL.

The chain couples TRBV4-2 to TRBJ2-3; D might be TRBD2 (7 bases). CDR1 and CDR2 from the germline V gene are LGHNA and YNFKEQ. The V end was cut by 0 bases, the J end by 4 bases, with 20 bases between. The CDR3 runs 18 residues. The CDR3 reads CASSQEGGALAPADTQYF. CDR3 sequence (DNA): TGTGCCAGCAGCCAAGAGGGGGGGGCGTTAGCCCCGGCAGATACGCAGTATTTT.

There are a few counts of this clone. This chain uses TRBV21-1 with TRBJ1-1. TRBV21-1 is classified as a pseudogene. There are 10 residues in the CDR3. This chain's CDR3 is CAKLPGNAFF. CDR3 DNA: TGTGCCAAACTCCCCGGTAACGCTTTCTTT.

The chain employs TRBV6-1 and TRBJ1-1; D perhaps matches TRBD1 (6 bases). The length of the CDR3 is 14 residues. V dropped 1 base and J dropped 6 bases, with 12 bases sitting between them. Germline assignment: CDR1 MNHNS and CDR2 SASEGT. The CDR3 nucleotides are TGTGCCAGCAGTGAAGATTGGGGGCTTTCTGAAGCTTTCTTT. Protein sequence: CASSEDWGLSEAFF.

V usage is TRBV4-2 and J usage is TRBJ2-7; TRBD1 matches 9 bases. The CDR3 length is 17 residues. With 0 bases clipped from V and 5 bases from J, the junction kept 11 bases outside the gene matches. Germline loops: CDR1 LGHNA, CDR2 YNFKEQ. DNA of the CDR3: TGTGCCAGCAGCCAAGATCCCATAGGACAGGGGCTCGACGAGCAGTACTTC. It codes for CASSQDPIGQGLDEQYF.

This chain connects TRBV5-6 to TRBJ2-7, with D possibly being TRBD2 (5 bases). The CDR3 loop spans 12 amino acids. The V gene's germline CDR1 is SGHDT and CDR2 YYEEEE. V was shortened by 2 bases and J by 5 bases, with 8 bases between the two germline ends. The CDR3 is CASSLSGHEQYF. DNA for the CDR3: TGTGCCAGCAGCTTAAGCGGCCACGAGCAGTACTTC.

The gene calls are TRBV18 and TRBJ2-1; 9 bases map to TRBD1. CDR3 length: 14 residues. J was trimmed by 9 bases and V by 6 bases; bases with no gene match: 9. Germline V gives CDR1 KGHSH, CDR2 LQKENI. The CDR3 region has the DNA TGTGCCAGCTCCCCCCCCACAGGGGGCGGTGAGCAGTTCTTC. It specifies CASSPPTGGGEQFF.

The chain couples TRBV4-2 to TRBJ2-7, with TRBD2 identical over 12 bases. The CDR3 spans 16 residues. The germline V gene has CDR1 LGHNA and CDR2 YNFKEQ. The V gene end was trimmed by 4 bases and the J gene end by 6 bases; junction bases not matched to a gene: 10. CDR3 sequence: CASSPEAPSGRGEQYF. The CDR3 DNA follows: TGTGCCAGCAGCCCAGAGGCCCCTAGCGGGAGGGGCGAGCAGTACTTC.

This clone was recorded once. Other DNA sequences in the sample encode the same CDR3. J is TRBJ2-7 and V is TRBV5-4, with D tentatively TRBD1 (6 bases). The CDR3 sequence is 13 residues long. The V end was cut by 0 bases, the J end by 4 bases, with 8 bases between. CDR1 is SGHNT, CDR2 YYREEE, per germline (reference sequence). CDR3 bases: TGTGCCAGCAGCTTGGAAACAGGGTACGAGCAGTACTTC. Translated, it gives CASSLETGYEQYF.

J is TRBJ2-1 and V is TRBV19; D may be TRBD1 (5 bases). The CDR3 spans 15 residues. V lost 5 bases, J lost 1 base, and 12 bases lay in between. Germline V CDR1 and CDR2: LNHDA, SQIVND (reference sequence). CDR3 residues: CASSQAGLSYNEQFF. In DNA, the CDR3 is TGTGCCAGTAGTCAGGCAGGGCTGTCCTACAATGAGCAGTTCTTC.

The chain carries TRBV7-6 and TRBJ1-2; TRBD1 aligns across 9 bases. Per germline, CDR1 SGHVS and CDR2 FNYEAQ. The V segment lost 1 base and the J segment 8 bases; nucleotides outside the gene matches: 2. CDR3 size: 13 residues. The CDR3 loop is CASSLGGTGGYTF. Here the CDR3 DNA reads TGTGCCAGCAGCTTAGGAGGGACAGGGGGCTACACCTTC. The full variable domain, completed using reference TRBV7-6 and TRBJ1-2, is GAGVSQSPRYKVTKRGQDVALRCDPISGHVSLYWYRQALGQGPEFLTYFNYEAQQDKSGLPNDRFSAERPEGSISTLTIQRTEQRDSAMYRCASSLGGTGGYTFGSGTRLTVV.

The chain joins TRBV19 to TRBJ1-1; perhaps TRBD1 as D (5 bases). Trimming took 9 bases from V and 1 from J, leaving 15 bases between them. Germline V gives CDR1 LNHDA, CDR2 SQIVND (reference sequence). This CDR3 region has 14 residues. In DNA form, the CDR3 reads TGTGCCAGCCGTGAATACGACAGGAACACTGAAGCTTTCTTT. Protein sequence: CASREYDRNTEAFF.

As DNA, the CDR3 is TGCGCCAGCAGCCCCACCGCGGGGCGGCGGGCTGGGGAGCTGTTTTTT. Protein: CASSPTAGRRAGELFF. The V call is TRBV5-1, the J call TRBJ2-2; D possibly corresponds to TRBD2 (6 bases). V was shortened by 4 bases and J by 8 bases, with 21 bases between the two germline ends. Germline lookup yields CDR1 SGHRS and CDR2 YFSETQ. The CDR3 loop spans 16 amino acids.

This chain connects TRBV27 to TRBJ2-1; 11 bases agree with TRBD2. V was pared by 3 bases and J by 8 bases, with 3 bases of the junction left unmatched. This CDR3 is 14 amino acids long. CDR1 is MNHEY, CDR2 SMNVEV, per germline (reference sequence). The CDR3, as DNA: TGTGCCAGCAGTTTCACTAGCGGGAGCGATGAGCAGTTCTTC. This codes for CASSFTSGSDEQFF.

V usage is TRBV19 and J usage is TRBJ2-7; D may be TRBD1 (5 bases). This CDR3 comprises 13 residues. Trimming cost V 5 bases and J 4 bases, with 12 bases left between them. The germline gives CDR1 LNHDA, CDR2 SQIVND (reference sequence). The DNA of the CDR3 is TGTGCCAGTAGTGTCGACAGCTCATACGAGCAGTACTTC. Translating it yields CASSVDSSYEQYF.

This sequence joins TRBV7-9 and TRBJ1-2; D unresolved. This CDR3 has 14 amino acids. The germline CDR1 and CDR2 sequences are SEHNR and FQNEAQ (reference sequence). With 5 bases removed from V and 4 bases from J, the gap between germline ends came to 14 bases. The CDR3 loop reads CASSPAESFYGYTF. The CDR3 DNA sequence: TGTGCCAGCAGCCCCGCCGAGAGCTTCTATGGCTACACCTTC.

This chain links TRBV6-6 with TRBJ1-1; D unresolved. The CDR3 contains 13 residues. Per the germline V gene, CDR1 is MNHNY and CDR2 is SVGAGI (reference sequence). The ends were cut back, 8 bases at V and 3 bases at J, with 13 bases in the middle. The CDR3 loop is CASAEGIHTEAFF. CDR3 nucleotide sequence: TGTGCCAGCGCGGAGGGTATTCACACTGAAGCTTTCTTT.

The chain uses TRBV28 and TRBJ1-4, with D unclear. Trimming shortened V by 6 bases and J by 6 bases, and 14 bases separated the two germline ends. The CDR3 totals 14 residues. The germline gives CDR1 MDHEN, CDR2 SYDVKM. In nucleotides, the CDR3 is TGTGCCAGCAGGAAAGTCTATCGGGATGAAAAACTGTTTTTT. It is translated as CASRKVYRDEKLFF. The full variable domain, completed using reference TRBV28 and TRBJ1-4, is DVKVTQSSRYLVKRTGEKVFLECVQDMDHENMFWYRQDPGLGLRLIYFSYDVKMKEKGDIPEGYSVSREKKERFSLILESASTNQTSMYLCASRKVYRDEKLFFGSGTQLSVL.

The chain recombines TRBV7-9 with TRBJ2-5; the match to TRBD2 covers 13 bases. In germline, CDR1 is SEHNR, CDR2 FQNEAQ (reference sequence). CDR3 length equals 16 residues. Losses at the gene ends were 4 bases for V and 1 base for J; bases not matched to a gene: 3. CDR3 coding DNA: TGTGCCAGCAGCTCGACTAGCGGGAGGACCCAAGAGACCCAGTACTTC. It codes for CASSSTSGRTQETQYF.

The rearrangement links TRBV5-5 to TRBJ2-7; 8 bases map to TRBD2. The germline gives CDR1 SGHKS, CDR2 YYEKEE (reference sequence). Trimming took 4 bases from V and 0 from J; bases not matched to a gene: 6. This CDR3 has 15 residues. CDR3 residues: CASSLRLASSYEQYF. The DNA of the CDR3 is TGTGCCAGCAGCCTCCGACTAGCGAGCTCCTACGAGCAGTACTTC.

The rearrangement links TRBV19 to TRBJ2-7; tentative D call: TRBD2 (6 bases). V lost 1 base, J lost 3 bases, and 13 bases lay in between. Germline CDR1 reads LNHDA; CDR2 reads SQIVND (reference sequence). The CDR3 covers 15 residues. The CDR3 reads CASSIGLGHLYEQYF. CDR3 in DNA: TGTGCCAGTAGTATAGGACTAGGACACCTCTACGAGCAGTACTTC.

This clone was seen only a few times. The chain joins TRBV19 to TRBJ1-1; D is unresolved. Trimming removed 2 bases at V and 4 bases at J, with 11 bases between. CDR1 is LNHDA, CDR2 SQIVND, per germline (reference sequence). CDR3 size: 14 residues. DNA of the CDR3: TGTGCCAGTAGTATACTATCGGGGTCCACTGAAGCTTTCTTT. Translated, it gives CASSILSGSTEAFF.

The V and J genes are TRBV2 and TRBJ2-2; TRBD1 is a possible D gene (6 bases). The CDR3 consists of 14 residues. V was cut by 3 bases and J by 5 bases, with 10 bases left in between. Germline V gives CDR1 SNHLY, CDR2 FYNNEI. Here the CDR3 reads CASSDQGKTGELFF. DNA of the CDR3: TGTGCCAGCAGTGACCAGGGGAAGACCGGGGAGCTGTTTTTT.

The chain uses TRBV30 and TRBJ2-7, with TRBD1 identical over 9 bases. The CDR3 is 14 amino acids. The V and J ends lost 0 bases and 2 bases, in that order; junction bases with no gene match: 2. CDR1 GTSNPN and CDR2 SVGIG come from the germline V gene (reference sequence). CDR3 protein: CAWSVGTGTYEQYF. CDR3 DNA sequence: TGTGCCTGGAGTGTAGGGACAGGGACCTACGAGCAGTACTTC. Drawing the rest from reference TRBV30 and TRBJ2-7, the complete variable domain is SQTIHQWPATLVQPVGSPLSLECTVEGTSNPNLYWYRQAAGRGLQLLFYSVGIGQISSEVPQNLSASRPQDRQFILSSKKLLLSDSGFYLCAWSVGTGTYEQYFGPGTRLTVT.

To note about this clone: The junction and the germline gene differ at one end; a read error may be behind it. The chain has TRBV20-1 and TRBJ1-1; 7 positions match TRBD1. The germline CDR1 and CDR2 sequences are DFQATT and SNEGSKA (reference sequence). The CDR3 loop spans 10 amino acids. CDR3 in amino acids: CSARGVMTGF. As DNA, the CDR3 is TGCAGTGCTAGAGGGGTTATGACAGGGTTT.

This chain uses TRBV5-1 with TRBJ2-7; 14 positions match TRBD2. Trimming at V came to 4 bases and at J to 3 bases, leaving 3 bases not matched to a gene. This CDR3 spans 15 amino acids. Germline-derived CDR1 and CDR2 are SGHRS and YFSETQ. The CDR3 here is CASSRGLAGGYEQYF. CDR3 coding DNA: TGCGCCAGCAGCCGCGGACTAGCGGGAGGCTACGAGCAGTACTTC.

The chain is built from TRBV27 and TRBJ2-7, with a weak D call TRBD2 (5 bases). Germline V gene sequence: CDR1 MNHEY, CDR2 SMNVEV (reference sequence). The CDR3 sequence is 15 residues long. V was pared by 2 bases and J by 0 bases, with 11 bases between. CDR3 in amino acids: CASSLGRTLSYEQYF. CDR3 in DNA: TGTGCCAGCAGTTTAGGCAGGACTCTCTCCTACGAGCAGTACTTC.

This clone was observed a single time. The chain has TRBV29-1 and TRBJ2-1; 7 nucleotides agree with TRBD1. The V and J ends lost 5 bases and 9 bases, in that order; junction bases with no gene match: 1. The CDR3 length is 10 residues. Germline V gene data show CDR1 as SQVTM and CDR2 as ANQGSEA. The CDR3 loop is CSVPGGEQFF. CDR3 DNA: TGCAGCGTTCCAGGGGGTGAGCAGTTCTTC.